This is a list of T cell receptor beta chains from one sample in a study of a mutant IDH1 vaccine in newly diagnosed glioma. These TCRs' antigens remain unknown. The protocol was immunoSEQ multiplex PCR, while the TCRdb copy is restricted to in-frame clones and leaves out a portion. The sample carries 30,000 to 40,000 clones, 45% to 70% recorded once. The sequencing here drew on PBMCs, taken from a glioma patient whose treatment included an IDH1 peptide vaccine. Receptors were obtained from a woman younger than 30 with glioma. Each CDR3 is given with its conserved first and last residue. Fields, in order: V gene, J gene, D gene, clone size, CDR3 protein, CDR3 DNA. D genes are given only for firm matches. Clone size, where shown, is once, few, many, or a class for clones that have expanded.

v_gene: TRBV7-9
j_gene: TRBJ2-3
d_gene: -
abundance: -
CDR3aa: CASSTAPRQIHTDTQYF
CDR3nt: TGTGCCAGCAGCACAGCCCCCCGACAGATTCACACAGATACGCAGTATTTT

v_gene: TRBV19
j_gene: TRBJ2-5
d_gene: TRBD2
abundance: once
CDR3aa: CASSKSSGGYQETQYF
CDR3nt: TGTGCCAGTAGTAAGTCTAGCGGGGGGTACCAAGAGACCCAGTACTTC

v_gene: TRBV10-3
j_gene: TRBJ2-7
d_gene: -
abundance: -
CDR3aa: CAISESGSSYEQYF
CDR3nt: TGTGCCATCAGTGAGTCTGGCAGCTCCTACGAGCAGTACTTC

v_gene: TRBV18
j_gene: TRBJ2-7
d_gene: -
abundance: -
CDR3aa: CASSPGGTYEQYF
CDR3nt: TGTGCCAGCTCACCAGGCGGGACCTACGAGCAGTACTTC

v_gene: TRBV5-1
j_gene: TRBJ2-5
d_gene: -
abundance: -
CDR3aa: CASEDGVTQYF
CDR3nt: TGCGCCAGCGAAGATGGGGTGACCCAGTACTTC

v_gene: TRBV18
j_gene: TRBJ1-1
d_gene: -
abundance: few
CDR3aa: CASSPGLEAFF
CDR3nt: TGTGCCAGCTCACCAGGCCTGGAAGCTTTCTTT

v_gene: TRBV9
j_gene: TRBJ2-2
d_gene: -
abundance: -
CDR3aa: CASLGDTGELFF
CDR3nt: TGTGCCAGCCTGGGGGACACCGGGGAGCTGTTTTTT

v_gene: TRBV10-3
j_gene: TRBJ2-5
d_gene: -
abundance: many
CDR3aa: CATKNTAGETQYF
CDR3nt: TGTGCCACCAAGAACACCGCGGGGGAGACCCAGTACTTC

v_gene: TRBV7-2
j_gene: TRBJ2-7
d_gene: -
abundance: -
CDR3aa: CASSFRTGYEQYF
CDR3nt: TGTGCCAGCAGCTTCCGGACTGGTTACGAGCAGTACTTC

v_gene: TRBV29-1
j_gene: TRBJ2-5
d_gene: -
abundance: few
CDR3aa: CSVYKRQGETQYF
CDR3nt: TGCAGCGTTTACAAGCGTCAAGGAGAGACCCAGTACTTC

v_gene: TRBV9
j_gene: TRBJ1-5
d_gene: -
abundance: few
CDR3aa: CAHGQPQHF
CDR3nt: TGTGCCCACGGTCAGCCCCAGCATTTT

v_gene: TRBV6-6
j_gene: TRBJ2-5
d_gene: TRBD1
abundance: -
CDR3aa: CASSWWDRGFWETQYF
CDR3nt: TGTGCCAGCAGTTGGTGGGACAGGGGTTTTTGGGAGACCCAGTACTTC

v_gene: TRBV7-2
j_gene: TRBJ2-7
d_gene: TRBD1
abundance: few
CDR3aa: CASSQRDSSYEQYF
CDR3nt: TGTGCCAGCAGCCAAAGGGACAGCTCCTACGAGCAGTACTTC

v_gene: TRBV6-1
j_gene: TRBJ2-1
d_gene: TRBD2
abundance: -
CDR3aa: CASSELAGSYNEQFF
CDR3nt: TGTGCCAGCAGTGAACTAGCGGGCTCCTACAATGAGCAGTTCTTC

v_gene: TRBV28
j_gene: TRBJ1-1
d_gene: -
abundance: -
CDR3aa: CASSLPGAGTEAFF
CDR3nt: TGTGCCAGCAGCCTCCCCGGGGCGGGCACTGAAGCTTTCTTT

v_gene: TRBV4-1
j_gene: TRBJ2-3
d_gene: TRBD1
abundance: -
CDR3aa: CASSRPDRNTDTQYF
CDR3nt: TGCGCCAGCAGCCGGCCGGACAGGAACACAGATACGCAGTATTTT

v_gene: TRBV28
j_gene: TRBJ2-7
d_gene: -
abundance: -
CDR3aa: CASNLRGASQDEQYF
CDR3nt: TGTGCCAGCAATCTCAGGGGCGCGAGTCAGGACGAGCAGTACTTC

v_gene: TRBV2
j_gene: TRBJ2-1
d_gene: TRBD1
abundance: few
CDR3aa: CASSRQGTRKFF
CDR3nt: TGTGCCAGCAGTCGACAGGGGACTCGGAAGTTCTTC

v_gene: TRBV4-2
j_gene: TRBJ1-2
d_gene: TRBD1
abundance: -
CDR3aa: CASSQAGGQGSGYTF
CDR3nt: TGTGCCAGCAGCCAAGCTGGCGGACAGGGTAGCGGCTACACCTTC

v_gene: TRBV7-3
j_gene: TRBJ2-6
d_gene: -
abundance: -
CDR3aa: CASSSSRSGANVLTF
CDR3nt: TGTGCCAGCAGCTCCTCAAGGTCCGGGGCCAACGTCCTGACTTTC

v_gene: TRBV19
j_gene: TRBJ2-1
d_gene: TRBD2
abundance: -
CDR3aa: CASRWREANEQFF
CDR3nt: TGTGCCAGTAGATGGCGGGAGGCCAATGAGCAGTTCTTC

v_gene: TRBV7-6
j_gene: TRBJ2-1
d_gene: TRBD2
abundance: -
CDR3aa: CASSLAGGDYYNEQFF
CDR3nt: TGTGCCAGCAGCTTAGCGGGGGGGGACTATTACAATGAGCAGTTCTTC

v_gene: TRBV19
j_gene: TRBJ2-3
d_gene: -
abundance: -
CDR3aa: CASSLRADTQYF
CDR3nt: TGTGCCAGTAGTCTCAGGGCAGATACGCAGTATTTT

v_gene: TRBV9
j_gene: TRBJ1-3
d_gene: -
abundance: few
CDR3aa: CASSVVAGSSASSGNTIYF
CDR3nt: TGTGCCAGCAGCGTAGTCGCAGGGTCGTCGGCAAGCTCTGGAAACACCATATATTTT

v_gene: TRBV4-3
j_gene: TRBJ2-1
d_gene: TRBD1
abundance: -
CDR3aa: CASSQVLGQMEFF
CDR3nt: TGCGCCAGCAGCCAAGTCCTGGGACAGATGGAGTTCTTC

v_gene: TRBV9
j_gene: TRBJ2-5
d_gene: TRBD2
abundance: -
CDR3aa: CASSVDTSGRSQETQYF
CDR3nt: TGTGCCAGCAGCGTAGATACTAGCGGGAGGAGTCAAGAGACCCAGTACTTC

v_gene: TRBV7-3
j_gene: TRBJ2-7
d_gene: TRBD1
abundance: -
CDR3aa: CASSLGTGSTYEQYF
CDR3nt: TGTGCCAGCAGCTTAGGGACAGGGTCTACCTACGAGCAGTACTTC

v_gene: TRBV19
j_gene: TRBJ1-5
d_gene: -
abundance: -
CDR3aa: CASSISPAYQPQHF
CDR3nt: TGTGCCAGTAGTATTAGCCCAGCCTATCAGCCCCAGCATTTT

v_gene: TRBV1
j_gene: TRBJ2-1
d_gene: -
abundance: -
CDR3aa: CTSSQDTSVGPYNEQFF
CDR3nt: TGCACCAGCAGCCAAGATACGTCAGTCGGCCCTTACAATGAGCAGTTCTTC

v_gene: TRBV9
j_gene: TRBJ2-5
d_gene: TRBD2
abundance: -
CDR3aa: CASSIHPTSVGGETQYF
CDR3nt: TGTGCCAGCAGCATACACCCCACTAGCGTGGGGGGAGAGACCCAGTACTTC

v_gene: TRBV2
j_gene: TRBJ2-3
d_gene: -
abundance: -
CDR3aa: CASRGDSSDTQYF
CDR3nt: TGTGCCAGCAGGGGTGATAGCTCAGATACGCAGTATTTT

v_gene: TRBV2
j_gene: TRBJ1-1
d_gene: -
abundance: -
CDR3aa: CASSEGQLMNTEAFF
CDR3nt: TGTGCCAGCAGTGAAGGACAGCTGATGAACACTGAAGCTTTCTTT

v_gene: TRBV7-9
j_gene: TRBJ1-4
d_gene: -
abundance: -
CDR3aa: CALGWGATNEKLFF
CDR3nt: TGTGCCCTAGGGTGGGGCGCAACTAATGAAAAACTGTTTTTT

v_gene: TRBV20-1
j_gene: TRBJ1-1
d_gene: -
abundance: -
CDR3aa: CSALENTEAFF
CDR3nt: TGCAGTGCTTTAGAGAACACTGAGGCTTTCTTT

v_gene: TRBV15
j_gene: TRBJ2-3
d_gene: TRBD2
abundance: -
CDR3aa: CATLSGRAGDTQYF
CDR3nt: TGTGCCACCCTTAGCGGGAGGGCAGGAGATACGCAGTATTTT

v_gene: TRBV19
j_gene: TRBJ2-7
d_gene: -
abundance: -
CDR3aa: CASSIGDSYEQYF
CDR3nt: TGTGCCAGTAGTATAGGTGACAGCTACGAGCAGTACTTC

v_gene: TRBV11-2
j_gene: TRBJ2-1
d_gene: TRBD1
abundance: -
CDR3aa: CASSRTGNEQFF
CDR3nt: TGTGCCAGCTCCAGGACAGGGAATGAGCAGTTCTTC

v_gene: TRBV9
j_gene: TRBJ2-1
d_gene: TRBD2
abundance: -
CDR3aa: CASSDSGGSYNEQFF
CDR3nt: TGTGCCAGCAGCGATAGCGGGGGCTCCTACAATGAGCAGTTCTTC

v_gene: TRBV5-5
j_gene: TRBJ2-7
d_gene: -
abundance: -
CDR3aa: CASSLGTAAYEQYF
CDR3nt: TGTGCCAGCAGCTTGGGGACAGCAGCCTACGAGCAGTACTTC

v_gene: TRBV7-2
j_gene: TRBJ2-2
d_gene: TRBD2
abundance: few
CDR3aa: CASSFGTSGSGGELFF
CDR3nt: TGTGCCAGCAGCTTCGGGACTAGCGGGAGCGGCGGGGAGCTGTTTTTT

v_gene: TRBV20-1
j_gene: TRBJ2-7
d_gene: -
abundance: -
CDR3aa: CSAIEAYEQYF
CDR3nt: TGCAGTGCTATAGAGGCGTACGAGCAGTACTTC

v_gene: TRBV5-4
j_gene: TRBJ2-1
d_gene: -
abundance: few
CDR3aa: CASSLGWKGHNEQFF
CDR3nt: TGTGCCAGCAGCTTGGGGTGGAAGGGGCACAATGAGCAGTTCTTC

v_gene: TRBV4-1
j_gene: TRBJ1-1
d_gene: -
abundance: few
CDR3aa: CASRPIGQRPEAFF
CDR3nt: TGCGCCAGCAGACCCATTGGACAGCGTCCTGAAGCTTTCTTT

v_gene: TRBV20-1
j_gene: TRBJ2-3
d_gene: -
abundance: medium-sized
CDR3aa: CSARGDTQYF
CDR3nt: TGCAGTGCTAGAGGAGATACGCAGTATTTT

v_gene: TRBV4-1
j_gene: TRBJ1-1
d_gene: -
abundance: -
CDR3aa: CASSQLTGTANTEAFF
CDR3nt: TGCGCCAGCAGCCAACTTACCGGGACGGCGAACACTGAAGCTTTCTTT

v_gene: TRBV9
j_gene: TRBJ1-2
d_gene: -
abundance: -
CDR3aa: CASSSPGSGAANYGYTF
CDR3nt: TGTGCCAGCAGCTCCCCGGGATCAGGAGCGGCCAACTATGGCTACACCTTC

v_gene: TRBV6-1
j_gene: TRBJ2-7
d_gene: -
abundance: -
CDR3aa: CASSAGPYYEQYF
CDR3nt: TGTGCCAGCAGTGCAGGGCCTTACTACGAGCAGTACTTC

v_gene: TRBV6-1
j_gene: TRBJ2-1
d_gene: -
abundance: -
CDR3aa: CASSSPGRGQFF
CDR3nt: TGTGCCAGCAGTAGTCCTGGACGGGGGCAGTTCTTC

v_gene: TRBV11-2
j_gene: TRBJ2-7
d_gene: TRBD1
abundance: -
CDR3aa: CASSWGQGPSYEQYF
CDR3nt: TGTGCCAGCAGCTGGGGACAGGGACCATCCTACGAGCAGTACTTC

v_gene: TRBV2
j_gene: TRBJ1-2
d_gene: TRBD1
abundance: once
CDR3aa: CASGRQGEVYGYTF
CDR3nt: TGTGCCAGCGGAAGACAGGGAGAGGTCTATGGCTACACCTTC

v_gene: TRBV4-2
j_gene: TRBJ1-2
d_gene: TRBD1
abundance: -
CDR3aa: CASSQDGQGNYGYTF
CDR3nt: TGTGCCAGCAGCCAAGACGGACAGGGGAACTATGGCTACACCTTC

v_gene: TRBV4-3
j_gene: TRBJ2-7
d_gene: -
abundance: few
CDR3aa: CASSQDRVSSMVEQYF
CDR3nt: TGCGCCAGCAGCCAAGATAGAGTTAGTTCTATGGTCGAGCAGTACTTC

v_gene: TRBV19
j_gene: TRBJ2-7
d_gene: -
abundance: -
CDR3aa: CASSIKGYEQYF
CDR3nt: TGTGCCAGTAGTATTAAGGGGTACGAGCAGTACTTC

v_gene: TRBV9
j_gene: TRBJ2-1
d_gene: TRBD2
abundance: -
CDR3aa: CASSVATAGGTSSYNEQFF
CDR3nt: TGTGCCAGCAGCGTAGCTACCGCGGGAGGGACGAGCTCCTACAATGAGCAGTTCTTC

v_gene: TRBV19
j_gene: TRBJ2-5
d_gene: -
abundance: -
CDR3aa: CASSNWETQYF
CDR3nt: TGTGCCAGTAGTAATTGGGAGACCCAGTACTTC